A single sample gave rise to the 17 T cell receptor beta chains below, sequenced in a study of T cell clones after liver transplantation. Libraries were prepared by immunoSEQ multiplex PCR; TCRdb keeps only in-frame clonotypes and omits some of them. Seen here are around 51,000 clones, 86% observed once, and the top ten hold around 15%. The sample in question was CD8+ T cells from blood, obtained 12 months after liver transplant. All receptors derive from a human patient who received a liver transplant. Some T cells may be provided by the graft donor.

V is TRBV9 and J is TRBJ1-1; 11 bases are shared with TRBD1. There are 14 residues in the CDR3. From germline, CDR1 is SGDLS and CDR2 YYNGEE. With V trimmed by 3 bases and J by 4 bases, 2 bases remained unmatched. The CDR3: CASSAGQGVTEAFF. CDR3 sequence (DNA): TGTGCCAGCAGCGCGGGACAGGGGGTCACTGAAGCTTTCTTT.

This clone came up once. The chain joins TRBV19 to TRBJ2-1; D could derive from TRBD1 or TRBD2 (5 bases each). This CDR3 is built from 14 residues. Germline-derived CDR1 and CDR2 are LNHDA and SQIVND (reference sequence). Trimming took 1 base from V and 9 from J, leaving 13 bases between them. The DNA of the CDR3 is TGTGCCAGTAGTATAGGTGGGGGAGTCAGTGAGCAGTTCTTC. It translates to CASSIGGGVSEQFF.

The chain joins TRBV19 to TRBJ2-1; D unclear. The germline CDR1 and CDR2 sequences are LNHDA and SQIVND (reference sequence). CDR3 length: 13 residues. V lost 1 base and J lost 6, with 7 bases in between. The CDR3 spells CASSIVLRNEQFF. The CDR3 DNA is TGTGCCAGTAGTATAGTTCTACGCAATGAGCAGTTCTTC.

V gene TRBV14 combines with J gene TRBJ1-2; possible D gene TRBD1, 6 bases. Germline V gives CDR1 SGHDN, CDR2 FVKESK. Trimming pared 4 bases from V and 3 bases from J, leaving 15 bases between. The CDR3 totals 15 residues. The CDR3 sequence is CASSLKQGFDYGYTF. CDR3 nucleotides: TGTGCCAGCAGCCTAAAACAGGGATTCGACTATGGCTACACCTTC. Combining the CDR3 with reference TRBV14 and TRBJ1-2 gives the whole variable domain EAGVTQFPSHSVIEKGQTVTLRCDPISGHDNLYWYRRVMGKEIKFLLHFVKESKQDESGMPNNRFLAERTGGTYSTLKVQPAELEDSGVYFCASSLKQGFDYGYTFGSGTRLTVV.

This clone has more than one count but fewer than ten. The chain is built from TRBV19 and TRBJ2-1, with 8 bases that match TRBD1. Per the germline V gene, CDR1 is LNHDA and CDR2 is SQIVND (reference sequence). CDR3 length: 13 residues. Trimming removed 7 bases from V and 6 bases from J; junction bases left unmatched: 5. The CDR3, as DNA: TGTGCCAGTACAGGGGGCCTCGTCAATGAGCAGTTCTTC. It specifies CASTGGLVNEQFF.

V and J are TRBV5-1 and TRBJ2-1; perhaps TRBD1 as D (5 bases). V gave up 3 bases and J gave up 7 bases, with 20 bases separating them. This CDR3 spans 16 amino acids. CDR1 SGHRS and CDR2 YFSETQ come from the germline V gene. CDR3: CASSSKAREIYNEQFF. In DNA form, the CDR3 reads TGCGCCAGCAGCTCTAAAGCCAGGGAAATTTATAATGAGCAGTTCTTC.

This clone was detected a few times. The rearrangement uses TRBV19 and TRBJ1-2; D is perhaps TRBD1 (5 bases). Per germline, CDR1 LNHDA and CDR2 SQIVND (reference sequence). With 7 bases removed from V and 6 bases from J, the gap between germline ends came to 9 bases. The length of the CDR3 is 11 residues. In DNA, the CDR3 is TGTGCCAGTACCTGGGGGAATGGCTACACCTTC. It yields the protein CASTWGNGYTF.

V is TRBV10-3 and J is TRBJ1-2; 7 positions agree with TRBD1. The CDR3 is made up of 14 amino acids. V trimming: 7 bases; J trimming: 0 bases; junction bases outside the gene matches: 5. Germline loops: CDR1 ENHRY, CDR2 SYGVKD. CDR3 coding DNA: TGTGCCATCACCCGGACAGGAGCTAACTATGGCTACACCTTC. It yields the protein CAITRTGANYGYTF.

The J gene is TRBJ2-7, the V gene TRBV10-1; D is unresolved. This CDR3 is built from 13 residues. Germline V gene data show CDR1 as WNHNN and CDR2 as SYGVQD (reference sequence). Trimming took 5 bases from V and 6 from J, leaving 14 bases between them. The CDR3 nucleotides read TGCGCCAGCAGTTCCGGCGTCACGTCCGAGCAGTACTTC. Its translation is CASSSGVTSEQYF.

The gene calls are TRBV19 and TRBJ1-5; D is possibly TRBD1 (5 bases). Trimming shortened V by 5 bases and J by 7 bases, and 15 bases separated the two germline ends. CDR1 and CDR2 from the germline V gene are LNHDA and SQIVND (reference sequence). The CDR3 runs to 14 residues. Here the CDR3 DNA reads TGTGCCAGTAGTCCCGGGACGGGGTCACAGCCCCAGCATTTT. Its translation: CASSPGTGSQPQHF.

The rearrangement uses TRBV7-8 and TRBJ2-5; possibly TRBD1 for D (5 bases). Germline CDR1 SGHVS, CDR2 FQNEAQ. The CDR3 spans 15 residues. V was cut by 5 bases and J by 2 bases, with 15 bases left in between. DNA of the CDR3: TGTGCCAGCAGCGTCAGACTGGGGCGTCAAGAGACCCAGTACTTC. This codes for CASSVRLGRQETQYF.

This clone was observed a single time. This rearrangement joins TRBV4-3 to TRBJ1-3; D remains ambiguous. Germline assignment: CDR1 LGHNA and CDR2 YSLEER. V lost 4 bases and J 0 bases, leaving 10 bases between the germline ends. The CDR3 has 15 residues. The CDR3 DNA reads as TGCGCCAGCAGCCCGAAGGACCTCTCTGGAAACACCATATATTTT. The encoded protein is CASSPKDLSGNTIYF.

The chain links TRBV28 to TRBJ1-1, with D uncertain. The V gene lost 2 bases and the J gene lost 7 bases, with 14 bases spanning the gap. Germline loops: CDR1 MDHEN, CDR2 SYDVKM. This CDR3 is 14 amino acids long. CDR3 DNA: TGTGCCAGCAGTTTAAAGGGCGGTGCGATTGAAGCTTTCTTT. Its translation is CASSLKGGAIEAFF.

With respect to this clone: The identical CDR3 is also encoded by other nucleotide sequences in the sample. The chain has TRBV5-1 and TRBJ2-7; unclear D gene. Trimming took off 4 bases at V and 0 bases at J, with 8 bases between the two ends. The CDR3 is 13 amino acids. In germline, CDR1 is SGHRS, CDR2 YFSETQ. The DNA for the CDR3 is TGCGCCAGCAGCCCCCCACTCTCCTACGAGCAGTACTTC. Translating gives CASSPPLSYEQYF.

This clone was detected only once. V and J are TRBV2 and TRBJ2-7; 7 bases align to TRBD1. Germline CDR1 reads SNHLY; CDR2 reads FYNNEI. The CDR3 contains 12 residues. With 6 bases clipped from V and 5 bases from J, the junction kept 4 bases outside the gene matches. The CDR3 DNA follows: TGTGCCAGCAGAATACAGGGGAACGAGCAGTACTTC. Protein sequence: CASRIQGNEQYF.

The chain has TRBV15 and TRBJ2-7; D may be TRBD1 (6 bases). The CDR3 has 15 amino acids. Trimming took 0 bases from V and 0 from J, leaving 9 bases between them. Germline V gene sequence: CDR1 LNHNV, CDR2 YYDKDF (reference sequence). The CDR3 DNA sequence: TGTGCCACCAGCAGAGACAGGACAGCCTCCTACGAGCAGTACTTC. Translation gives CATSRDRTASYEQYF.

The rearrangement uses TRBV5-6 and TRBJ2-1; D is ambiguous. This CDR3 has 13 amino acids. V was clipped by 0 bases and J by 4 bases, with 5 bases between them. CDR1 and CDR2 from the germline V gene are SGHDT and YYEEEE. Written as DNA, the CDR3 is TGTGCCAGCAGCTTGGATGTGTACAATGAGCAGTTCTTC. This codes for CASSLDVYNEQFF.